This T cell receptor beta chain derives from a study of blood T cell repertoires in COVID-19. At the level of the study: Acute and convalescent COVID-19 specimens originated in the United States, Italy and Spain. The cDNA or gDNA used as material had been derived from T cells, B-cell-depleted T cells, or PBMCs.

CDR3 length: 14 amino acids. The V gene lost 6 bases and the J gene lost 1 base, with 13 bases spanning the gap. Germline CDR1 reads SGHRS; CDR2 reads YFSETQ. TCRdb keeps only in-frame clones here, not all; method: immunoSEQ multiplex PCR. Here the sample spans about 260,000 clones, approximately 86% being singletons. This TCR was sampled from a human donor in a cohort sampled during active COVID-19. Sequenced: peripheral blood. V gene TRBV5-1 combines with J gene TRBJ1-1, with unresolved D. The chain's CDR3 is CASTADFPNTEAFF. DNA for the CDR3: TGCGCCAGCACAGCAGACTTCCCGAACACTGAAGCTTTCTTT.